One and the same sample provided the 30 T cell receptor beta chains below, sequenced in a study of T cells after yellow fever vaccination. MiXCR was run by TCRdb on the 5' RACE reads, yielding one entry per CDR3 protein. The data show about 630,000 distinct CDR3 sequences, 10% to 15% seen once. The starting material was PBMCs, obtained on the day of the yellow fever booster vaccination. All receptors derive from a man aged 25-40 years who received the YFV17D yellow fever vaccine.

This clonotype was detected a few times. The J gene is TRBJ1-1, the V gene TRBV29-1; 8 bases are shared with TRBD1. This CDR3 spans 13 amino acids. Looked up from germline, CDR1 is SQVTM and CDR2 is ANQGSEA. V trimming: 8 bases; J trimming: 0 bases; junction bases outside the gene matches: 5. The CDR3 loop reads CSLRQGMNTEAFF. DNA for the CDR3: TGCAGCTTACGACAGGGGATGAACACTGAAGCTTTCTTT.

In its sample, this clonotype was seen a few times. The rearrangement links TRBV27 to TRBJ2-7; a weak D match, TRBD1 (6 bases). The CDR3 sequence is 13 residues long. The germline V gene encodes CDR1 MNHEY and CDR2 SMNVEV (reference sequence). The V end was cut by 0 bases, the J end by 6 bases, with 9 bases between. The CDR3 DNA follows: TGTGCCAGCAGTTTATCGAGGGGGTCCGAGCAGTACTTC. As protein: CASSLSRGSEQYF.

This clonotype came up a few times. This chain connects TRBV7-3 to TRBJ2-7; either TRBD1 or TRBD2 may supply D (7 bases each). This CDR3 contains 16 residues. Trimming stripped 6 bases from V and 3 bases from J, with 21 bases between. CDR1 and CDR2 from the germline V gene are SGHTA and FQGTGA. CDR3 in DNA: TGTGCCAGCAGTCCCCAGGGGGGAGGGCTCATCTACGAGCAGTACTTC. Translating gives CASSPQGGGLIYEQYF. Looking up the rest from reference TRBV7-3 and TRBJ2-7 gives the full variable domain: GAGVSQTPSNKVTEKGKYVELRCDPISGHTALYWYRQSLGQGPEFLIYFQGTGAADDSGLPNDRFFAVRPEGSVSTLKIQRTERGDSAVYLCASSPQGGGLIYEQYFGPGTRLTVT.

This clonotype has at least ten counts. The chain links TRBV5-1 to TRBJ2-1, with 7 bases aligning to TRBD1. V lost 0 bases to trimming and J lost 10 bases; unmatched junction nucleotides: 4. The CDR3 has 13 residues. Germline V lookup: CDR1 SGHRS, CDR2 YFSETQ. CDR3 coding DNA: TGCGCCAGCAGCTTGGACAGGGGCTTGGAGCAGTTCTTC. It specifies CASSLDRGLEQFF.

This chain joins TRBV19 and TRBJ2-1, with D tentatively TRBD1 or TRBD2 (6 bases each). Germline lookup yields CDR1 LNHDA and CDR2 SQIVND (reference sequence). The CDR3 has 15 residues. Trimming pared 10 bases from V and 1 base from J, leaving 17 bases between. CDR3 residues: CATWAGGNSYNEQFF. CDR3 nucleotide sequence: TGTGCCACCTGGGCCGGGGGCAATTCCTACAATGAGCAGTTCTTC.

The gene calls are TRBV6-2 or TRBV6-3 and TRBJ1-1, with 7 bases fitting TRBD1. CDR3 length: 13 amino acids. Germline V gene data show CDR1 as MNHEY and CDR2 as SVGEGT. The J segment lost 11 bases and the V segment lost 6 bases, leaving 12 bases of the junction unmatched. The CDR3 coding sequence is TGTGCCAGCAGACCGATACCGACAGGGAAGGCTTTCTTT. Its translation is CASRPIPTGKAFF.

V usage is TRBV20-1 and J usage is TRBJ2-2; D is tentatively TRBD1 or TRBD2 (5 bases each). The V gene lost 3 bases and the J gene lost 2 bases, with 16 bases spanning the gap. The CDR3 is 16 amino acids. In germline, CDR1 is DFQATT, CDR2 SNEGSKA (reference sequence). The CDR3 DNA reads TGCAGTGCTAGTGGGGGACCGGATGGAAACACCGGGGAGCTGTTTTTT. Its translation is CSASGGPDGNTGELFF.

This clonotype was seen a few times. The chain carries TRBV11-2 and TRBJ2-3; TRBD2 might be the D (5 bases). The germline CDR1 and CDR2 sequences are SGHAT and FQNNGV. This CDR3 is 15 amino acids long. The V and J ends lost 6 bases and 2 bases respectively, with 15 bases between them. The CDR3 here is CASSSTGSLTDTQYF. In DNA form, the CDR3 reads TGTGCCAGCAGTTCAACGGGATCTCTCACAGATACGCAGTATTTT.

This clonotype was seen a few times. CDR3 sequence (DNA): TGTGCCTGCTCCGGTCTCTCCTACGAGCAGTACTTC. It is translated as CACSGLSYEQYF. The chain combines TRBV30 with TRBJ2-7, with unresolved D. Germline CDR1 and CDR2: GTSNPN and SVGIG (reference sequence). Trimming cost V 6 bases and J 0 bases, with 9 bases left between them. The CDR3 spans 12 residues.

The table lists this clonotype with many counts. The rearrangement uses TRBV12-3 or TRBV12-4 and TRBJ2-2; possible D gene TRBD2, 6 bases. Trimming took 4 bases from V and 2 from J, leaving 14 bases between them. This CDR3 region has 16 residues. The CDR3 DNA reads as TGTGCCAGCAGTTACGCCGGGGGTTTCAACACCGGGGAGCTGTTTTTT. Translation gives CASSYAGGFNTGELFF.

This sequence joins TRBV15 and TRBJ2-5, with a tentative D call TRBD1 (5 bases). Germline V gene sequence: CDR1 LNHNV, CDR2 YYDKDF (reference sequence). CDR3 length: 16 amino acids. V dropped 1 base and J dropped 6 bases, with 18 bases sitting between them. The DNA for the CDR3 is TGTGCCACCAGCAGAGTGGTCGGTCAGGGTGGGAAGACCCAGTACTTC. Amino acids: CATSRVVGQGGKTQYF. Supplemented by reference TRBV15 and TRBJ2-5, the full variable domain reads DAMVIQNPRYQVTQFGKPVTLSCSQTLNHNVMYWYQQKSSQAPKLLFHYYDKDFNNEADTPDNFQSRRPNTSFCFLDIRSPGLGDTAMYLCATSRVVGQGGKTQYFGPGTRLLVL.

In its sample, this clonotype was seen a few times. This chain uses TRBV30 with TRBJ1-6; unclear D gene. The V gene's germline CDR1 is GTSNPN and CDR2 SVGIG (reference sequence). This CDR3 has 15 residues. Trimming removed 1 base at V and 7 bases at J, with 14 bases between. This CDR3 is CAWSGLDTGNSPLHF. The CDR3 DNA reads TGTGCCTGGAGTGGCCTTGACACGGGGAATTCACCCCTCCACTTT. The full variable domain, with the rest looked up from reference TRBV30 and TRBJ1-6, is SQTIHQWPATLVQPVGSPLSLECTVEGTSNPNLYWYRQAAGRGLQLLFYSVGIGQISSEVPQNLSASRPQDRQFILSSKKLLLSDSGFYLCAWSGLDTGNSPLHFGNGTRLTVT.

This clonotype was seen at least ten times. The genes are TRBV5-1 and TRBJ2-7, with TRBD1 identical over 9 bases. The CDR3 is 14 residues long. The V and J ends lost 0 bases and 4 bases, in that order; junction bases with no gene match: 2. Germline assignment: CDR1 SGHRS and CDR2 YFSETQ. CDR3 sequence reads: CASSLGDRVYEQYF. CDR3 nucleotide sequence: TGCGCCAGCAGCTTGGGGGACAGGGTTTACGAGCAGTACTTC. The whole variable domain, remainder taken from reference TRBV5-1 and TRBJ2-7, is KAGVTQTPRYLIKTRGQQVTLSCSPISGHRSVSWYQQTPGQGLQFLFEYFSETQRNKGNFPGRFSGRQFSNSRSEMNVSTLELGDSALYLCASSLGDRVYEQYFGPGTRLTVT.

The chain is built from TRBV5-6 and TRBJ1-6, with D perhaps TRBD1 (5 bases). CDR3 length: 16 residues. Germline V gives CDR1 SGHDT, CDR2 YYEEEE. Deletions cut 1 base from V and 6 bases from J, with 14 bases between. The CDR3: CASSLTWGDPNSPLHF. The CDR3 DNA sequence: TGTGCCAGCAGCTTGACTTGGGGCGACCCTAATTCACCCCTCCACTTT.

This clonotype was observed a few times. The chain couples TRBV7-9 to TRBJ1-2, with no clear D. Germline V gene sequence: CDR1 SEHNR, CDR2 FQNEAQ (reference sequence). Trimming cost V 5 bases and J 2 bases, with 9 bases left between them. The CDR3 consists of 13 residues. CDR3 sequence: CASSPPVNYGYTF. The CDR3 DNA reads as TGTGCCAGCAGCCCCCCGGTCAACTATGGCTACACCTTC.

A few counts support this clonotype. The CDR3 reads CASSLNRGYYGYTF. CDR3 nucleotide sequence: TGTGCCAGCAGCTTGAACAGGGGTTACTATGGCTACACCTTC. The V call is TRBV13, the J call TRBJ1-2, with 7 positions matching TRBD1. The CDR3 sequence is 14 residues long. In germline, CDR1 is PRHDT, CDR2 FYEKMQ (reference sequence). Germline trimming cut 3 bases from V and 3 bases from J; bases unmatched to any gene: 4.

The chain carries TRBV6-2 or TRBV6-3 and TRBJ2-1, with 9 nucleotides matching TRBD2. Germline V gene sequence: CDR1 MNHEY, CDR2 SVGEGT. The V segment lost 10 bases and the J segment 6 bases; nucleotides outside the gene matches: 10. The CDR3 contains 14 residues. DNA of the CDR3: TGTGCCACCCACAAGCTAGCGGGACTCAATGAGCAGTTCTTC. Protein: CATHKLAGLNEQFF.

This rearrangement joins TRBV2 to TRBJ2-7; 8 bases fit TRBD1. There are 13 residues in the CDR3. Trimming removed 11 bases from V and 5 bases from J; junction bases left unmatched: 11. CDR1 is SNHLY, CDR2 FYNNEI, per germline. CDR3 sequence: CAAGGQGWNEQYF. The CDR3 region has the DNA TGTGCCGCGGGCGGACAGGGATGGAACGAGCAGTACTTC.

The CDR3 DNA reads TGTGCCGGATTCGCCAACTATGGCTACACCTTC. This sequence encodes CAGFANYGYTF. The rearrangement joins TRBV30 to TRBJ1-2; D gene uncertain. Trimming removed 8 bases at V and 2 bases at J, with 9 bases between. CDR3 length: 11 residues. CDR1 and CDR2 from the germline V gene are GTSNPN and SVGIG (reference sequence). Variable domain in full (rest from reference TRBV30 and TRBJ1-2): SQTIHQWPATLVQPVGSPLSLECTVEGTSNPNLYWYRQAAGRGLQLLFYSVGIGQISSEVPQNLSASRPQDRQFILSSKKLLLSDSGFYLCAGFANYGYTFGSGTRLTVV.

A few counts support this clonotype. V and J are TRBV7-6 and TRBJ2-7, with TRBD2 as a possible D gene (5 bases). The germline V gene has CDR1 SGHVS and CDR2 FNYEAQ. Trimming removed 2 bases from V and 0 bases from J, with 14 bases in between. The CDR3 extends over 16 amino acids. CDR3 protein: CASSLSSGGSSYEQYF. The CDR3 DNA is TGTGCCAGCAGCTTATCCAGCGGAGGTAGCTCCTACGAGCAGTACTTC.

There are a few counts of this clonotype. The rearrangement joins TRBV24-1 to TRBJ2-1; TRBD1 agrees at 11 bases. CDR1 and CDR2 (germline): KGHDR, SFDVKD. The CDR3 consists of 15 residues. After removal of 5 bases from V and 9 bases from J, the junction contained 8 bases not matched to a gene. The CDR3 reads CATSGQDRGLAEQFF. Written as DNA, the CDR3 is TGTGCCACCAGTGGCCAGGACAGGGGGCTCGCTGAGCAGTTCTTC.

This chain uses TRBV7-8 with TRBJ2-7; 11 nucleotides agree with TRBD2. The V gene end was trimmed by 3 bases and the J gene end by 2 bases; junction bases not matched to a gene: 6. The CDR3 is made up of 16 amino acids. Germline assignment: CDR1 SGHVS and CDR2 FQNEAQ. The CDR3 here is CASSLGTSGGTYEQYF. In nucleotides, the CDR3 is TGTGCCAGCAGCTTGGGAACTAGCGGGGGAACCTACGAGCAGTACTTC.

This clonotype has a handful of counts. The chain couples TRBV20-1 to TRBJ2-7, with D maybe TRBD1 (6 bases). The CDR3 extends over 13 amino acids. Per germline, CDR1 DFQATT and CDR2 SNEGSKA (reference sequence). The V end was cut by 0 bases, the J end by 3 bases, with 9 bases between. DNA of the CDR3: TGCAGTGCTAGAGATCAGGGGTACTACGAGCAGTACTTC. It yields the protein CSARDQGYYEQYF.

This clonotype was counted a few times. The chain couples TRBV2 to TRBJ2-3; D may correspond to TRBD1 or TRBD2 (5 bases each). The CDR3 totals 13 residues. CDR1 SNHLY and CDR2 FYNNEI come from the germline V gene. Between the trimmed V and J ends, which lost 1 base and 8 bases, there was a span of 10 bases. The CDR3 nucleotides are TGTGCCAGCAGTGAAGGGGACCCCTCTACGCAGTATTTT. Translated, it gives CASSEGDPSTQYF.

The chain employs TRBV7-2 and TRBJ2-2; D ambiguous. V was cut by 0 bases and J by 3 bases, with 8 bases left in between. The CDR3 totals 15 residues. CDR1 SGHTA and CDR2 FQGNSA come from the germline V gene. CDR3 nucleotide sequence: TGTGCCAGCAGCTTAGCCCCCACGGACACCGGGGAGCTGTTTTTT. The encoded protein is CASSLAPTDTGELFF. The full variable domain, with the rest looked up from reference TRBV7-2 and TRBJ2-2, is GAGVSQSPSNKVTEKGKDVELRCDPISGHTALYWYRQSLGQGLEFLIYFQGNSAPDKSGLPSDRFSAERTGGSVSTLTIQRTQQEDSAVYLCASSLAPTDTGELFFGEGSRLTVL.

This clonotype was detected many times. The chain combines TRBV7-9 with TRBJ2-5; D may be TRBD1 or TRBD2 (6 bases each). Germline V gene sequence: CDR1 SEHNR, CDR2 FQNEAQ (reference sequence). There are 14 residues in the CDR3. Trimming shortened V by 7 bases and J by 5 bases, and 17 bases separated the two germline ends. The CDR3 loop is CASTFSGAWETQYF. CDR3 nucleotides: TGTGCCAGCACCTTTTCGGGGGCATGGGAGACCCAGTACTTC.

This clonotype was observed a few times. The gene calls are TRBV29-1 and TRBJ2-7; tentative D call: TRBD2 (6 bases). Trimming left V 3 bases short and J 3 bases short, with 15 bases between. The CDR3 runs 14 residues. Germline CDR1 reads SQVTM; CDR2 reads ANQGSEA. The CDR3 DNA follows: TGCAGCGTTGATGGTGGTAGCGGTATCTACGAGCAGTACTTC. Its translation: CSVDGGSGIYEQYF.

This clonotype was observed a few times. The chain links TRBV12-3 or TRBV12-4 to TRBJ2-4, with D possibly being TRBD2 (6 bases). V was shortened by 5 bases and J by 2 bases, with 10 bases between the two germline ends. The length of the CDR3 is 14 residues. CDR3 sequence: CASSGTASKNIQYF. DNA of the CDR3: TGTGCCAGCAGTGGGACTGCGTCCAAAAACATTCAGTACTTC.

This clonotype has more than one count but fewer than ten. The chain recombines TRBV7-3 with TRBJ2-5; tentatively, D is TRBD1 or TRBD2 (5 bases each). The germline gives CDR1 SGHTA, CDR2 FQGTGA. The ends were cut back, 8 bases at V and 2 bases at J, with 12 bases in the middle. The CDR3 spans 13 residues. The CDR3 loop is CASGSGTQETQYF. CDR3 DNA: TGTGCCAGCGGGAGTGGGACGCAAGAGACCCAGTACTTC.

This clonotype was counted between two and nine times. The rearrangement joins TRBV7-8 to TRBJ2-4; TRBD1 is a possible D gene (5 bases). Germline V gene data show CDR1 as SGHVS and CDR2 as FQNEAQ. V dropped 3 bases and J dropped 3 bases, with 9 bases sitting between them. The CDR3 loop spans 14 amino acids. The CDR3 nucleotides read TGTGCCAGCAGCTTCCAGGGCGTCAAAAACATTCAGTACTTC. It encodes CASSFQGVKNIQYF.